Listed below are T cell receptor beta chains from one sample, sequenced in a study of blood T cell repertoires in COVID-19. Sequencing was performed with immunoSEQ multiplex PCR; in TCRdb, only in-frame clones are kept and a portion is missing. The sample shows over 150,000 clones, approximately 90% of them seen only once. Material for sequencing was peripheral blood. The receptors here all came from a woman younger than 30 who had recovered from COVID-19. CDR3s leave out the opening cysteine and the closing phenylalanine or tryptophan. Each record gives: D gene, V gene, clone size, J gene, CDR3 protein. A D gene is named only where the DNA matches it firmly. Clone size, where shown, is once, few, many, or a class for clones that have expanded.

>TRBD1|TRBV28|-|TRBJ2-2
ASSRLFGQGGNGELF
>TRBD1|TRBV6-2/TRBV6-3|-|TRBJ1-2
ASSPDRVYGYT
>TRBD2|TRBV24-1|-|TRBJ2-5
ATSDFPPTSGGRETQY
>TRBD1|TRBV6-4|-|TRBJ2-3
ASSLRDRGTDTQY
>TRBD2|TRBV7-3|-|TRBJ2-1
ASSLAGGGNEQF
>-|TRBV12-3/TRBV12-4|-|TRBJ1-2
ASSFFRDGYT
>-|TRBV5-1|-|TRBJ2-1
ASSPMHDWQLTYNEQF
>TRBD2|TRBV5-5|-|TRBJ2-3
ASSWTSRYTDTQY
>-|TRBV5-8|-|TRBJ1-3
ASSLTFLWTMMSGNTIY
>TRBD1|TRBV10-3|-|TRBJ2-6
ATQRTGSPSGANVLT
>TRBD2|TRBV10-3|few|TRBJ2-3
AHRASGGPSDTDTQY
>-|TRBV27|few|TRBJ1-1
ASSLGGAYTEAF
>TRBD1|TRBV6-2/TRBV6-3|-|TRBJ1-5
ASSYPGQWRH
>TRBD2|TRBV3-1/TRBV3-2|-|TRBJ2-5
ASSQPPGTQRGETQY
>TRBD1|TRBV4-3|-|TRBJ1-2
ASSQVWDRGDYGYT
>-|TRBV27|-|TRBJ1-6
ASRPAGVSPLH
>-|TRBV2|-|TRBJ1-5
ASGTGLQPQH
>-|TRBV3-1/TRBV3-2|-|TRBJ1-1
ASSQPYTGAANTEAF
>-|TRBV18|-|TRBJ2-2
ASSPPARVNTGELF
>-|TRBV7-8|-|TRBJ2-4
ASSLGSGENIQY
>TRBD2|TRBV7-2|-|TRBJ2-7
ASSLGRGRGGRREQY
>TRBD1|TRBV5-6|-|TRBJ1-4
ASSSGDRGNEKLF
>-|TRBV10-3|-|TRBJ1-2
AITDTTGNYGYT
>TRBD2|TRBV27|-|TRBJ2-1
ASSYGGGREYNEQF
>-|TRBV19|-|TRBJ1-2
ASRDRPGGYT
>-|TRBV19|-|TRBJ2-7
ASSTLLGEQY
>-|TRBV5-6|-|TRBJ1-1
ASSLAVRTLNTEAF
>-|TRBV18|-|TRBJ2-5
ASSPSGSETQY
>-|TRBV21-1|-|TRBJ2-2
ASSTGPDRGLGELF
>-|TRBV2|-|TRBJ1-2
ATYRFRPGYT
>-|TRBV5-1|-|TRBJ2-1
ASSLDGGQGRGNEQF
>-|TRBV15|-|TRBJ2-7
ATSMVIDYEQY
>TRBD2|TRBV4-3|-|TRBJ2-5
ASSQDKLREGPETQY
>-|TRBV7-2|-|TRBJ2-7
ASSPTPYEQY
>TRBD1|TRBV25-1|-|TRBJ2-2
ASRAPPGQGAGELF
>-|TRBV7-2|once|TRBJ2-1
ASSPMAGARNEQF
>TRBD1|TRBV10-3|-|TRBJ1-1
AIKRQGEATEAF
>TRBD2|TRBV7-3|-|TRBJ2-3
ASSSYLRGASGVNTDTQY
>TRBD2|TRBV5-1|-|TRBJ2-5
ASSWPPLSLAGRQETQY
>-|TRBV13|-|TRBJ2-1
ASSGARGRDEQF
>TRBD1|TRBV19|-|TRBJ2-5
ASSNRGAQY
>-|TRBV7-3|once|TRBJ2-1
ASSRTGVSYNEQF
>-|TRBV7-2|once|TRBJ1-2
ASSLLGQNYGYT
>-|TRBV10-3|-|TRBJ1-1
AINFRRSGGSTEAF
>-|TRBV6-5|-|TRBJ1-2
ASSRTWTDGYGYT
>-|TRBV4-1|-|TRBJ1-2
ASSQVSGGGYGYT
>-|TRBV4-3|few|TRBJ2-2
ASSPDGQNTGELF
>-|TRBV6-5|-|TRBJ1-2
ASMNTANYGYT
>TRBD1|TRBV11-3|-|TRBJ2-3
ASSLASDRGTDTQY
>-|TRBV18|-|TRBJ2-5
ASSPVAQQETQY
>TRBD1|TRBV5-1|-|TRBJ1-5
ASSLTGYSNQPQH
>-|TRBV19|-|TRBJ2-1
ASTHSSLYLNNEQF
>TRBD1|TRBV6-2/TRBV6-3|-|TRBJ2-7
ASSLGQGYEQY
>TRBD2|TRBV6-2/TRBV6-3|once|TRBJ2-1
ASSPRTSGSENNEQF
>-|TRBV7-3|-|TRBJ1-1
ASSPLTGKTNTEAF
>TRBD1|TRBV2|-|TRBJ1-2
ARKDRMNGYT
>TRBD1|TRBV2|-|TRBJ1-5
AGSTGTANQPQH
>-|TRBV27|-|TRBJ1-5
ASSLNPGYQPQH
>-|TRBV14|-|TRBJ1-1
ASSQEFRGSTEAF